These 10 T cell receptor beta chains originate from one sample sequenced in a study of T cell repertoires in cytomegalovirus infection. TCRdb redid the calling of the reads with MiXCR, one entry per CDR3 protein. The sample carries about 89,000 distinct CDR3 sequences, around 32% recorded once. What these receptors recognize is not known. Source: CD8+ T cells from cultured PBMCs, taken from culture after CMV antigen stimulation. The receptor source for this set is a human donor in good health (CMV status not recorded). Some clones in this sample may be carry-over from other donors' samples.

This chain connects TRBV3-1 to TRBJ2-5; D gene ambiguous. Germline V gene sequence: CDR1 LGHDT, CDR2 YNNKEL (reference sequence). This CDR3 comprises 13 residues. Trimming pared 2 bases from V and 4 bases from J, leaving 8 bases between. CDR3 nucleotides: TGTGCCAGCAGCCAAATACTCGGAGAGACCCAGTACTTC. Translation gives CASSQILGETQYF.

This clonotype came up a few times. The chain has TRBV6-1 and TRBJ1-1, with D unresolved. This CDR3 region has 11 residues. Trimming removed 5 bases from V and 3 bases from J, with 4 bases in between. In germline, CDR1 is MNHNS, CDR2 SASEGT. For the CDR3, the DNA is TGTGCCAGCAGTAAGTACACTGAAGCTTTCTTT. As protein: CASSKYTEAFF.

The chain employs TRBV7-2 and TRBJ1-5; 7 nucleotides agree with TRBD1. CDR3 length: 15 amino acids. The junction had 9 bases not matched to a gene; V was cut back by 5 bases and J by 5 bases. Looked up from germline, CDR1 is SGHTA and CDR2 is FQGNSA. CDR3 region: CASSLGGTEYQPQHF. The CDR3 region has the DNA TGTGCCAGCAGCCTTGGCGGGACAGAGTATCAGCCCCAGCATTTT.

This clonotype was counted a few times. The chain uses TRBV19 and TRBJ1-4, with D possibly being TRBD1 (5 bases). The CDR3 contains 16 residues. V gave up 2 bases and J gave up 8 bases, with 18 bases separating them. Germline V lookup: CDR1 LNHDA, CDR2 SQIVND (reference sequence). The CDR3 nucleotides read TGTGCCAGTAGTATAACCGGGACTAAGAACGGCGAAAAACTGTTTTTT. It encodes CASSITGTKNGEKLFF.

This chain uses TRBV27 with TRBJ2-5, with D possibly TRBD2 on 5 matching bases. Trimming removed 5 bases from V and 9 bases from J, with 22 bases in between. Germline loops: CDR1 MNHEY, CDR2 SMNVEV (reference sequence). The CDR3 is 15 residues long. The CDR3 loop reads CASSPARGHKRAQYF. CDR3 sequence (DNA): TGTGCCAGCAGTCCAGCGCGTGGTCATAAGAGGGCCCAGTACTTC.

The genes are TRBV5-1 and TRBJ1-6, with D perhaps matching TRBD1 (5 bases). Between the trimmed V and J ends, which lost 4 bases and 9 bases, there was a span of 17 bases. CDR3 size: 15 residues. The germline gives CDR1 SGHRS, CDR2 YFSETQ. The CDR3 protein is CASSGGNSIGSPLHF. CDR3 DNA: TGCGCCAGCAGCGGGGGGAACAGTATCGGTTCACCCCTCCACTTT.

The chain recombines TRBV6-6 with TRBJ1-2, with D unresolved. Germline CDR1 is MNHNY and CDR2 is SVGAGI (reference sequence). V was clipped by 0 bases and J by 6 bases, with 14 bases between them. This CDR3 comprises 15 residues. In DNA form, the CDR3 reads TGTGCCAGCAGTTACTCGATCCCGCCTGCGAATGGCTACACCTTC. It codes for CASSYSIPPANGYTF.

V is TRBV6-1 and J is TRBJ1-2; D is undetermined. This CDR3 has 14 amino acids. Trimming took 6 bases from V and 4 from J, leaving 15 bases between them. Germline V lookup: CDR1 MNHNS, CDR2 SASEGT. CDR3 coding DNA: TGTGCCAGCAGATCCATATCAGTCTTCTATGGCTACACCTTC. Its protein is CASRSISVFYGYTF.

The gene calls are TRBV25-1 and TRBJ1-2; D may be TRBD1 (5 bases). Germline CDR1 MGHDK, CDR2 SYGVNS. The CDR3 totals 11 residues. CDR3 region: CAGEGLYGYTF. Here the CDR3 DNA reads TGTGCGGGGGAGGGATTATACGGCTACACCTTC.

A few counts support this clonotype. One junction end does not reproduce the germline sequence, and a read error may be involved. This chain links TRBV11-2 with TRBJ2-7; the match to TRBD1 covers 8 bases. CDR1 is SGHAT, CDR2 FQNNGV, per germline. CDR3 size: 13 residues. CDR3 region: CASSLDRGHEQYF. The CDR3 nucleotides are TGTGCCAGCAGTTTAGACAGGGGCCACGAGCAGTACTTC.